This record covers a single T cell receptor beta chain. Its specificity is unknown. In germline, CDR1 is SGHAT, CDR2 FQNNGV. The CDR3 has 13 residues. Trimming took 8 bases from V and 5 from J, leaving 15 bases between them. Every TCR beta cDNA library bore unique molecular identifiers. Out of roughly 1 to 10 million T cells, hundreds of thousands of cDNA molecules were generated. MiXCR, run by TCRdb on the PCR reads, gives a single entry per CDR3 protein. This table holds roughly 670,000 distinct CDR3 sequences, roughly three fifths found once. The data originate from a study of post-analysis software for immune sequencing data. Study-level findings and limits: The study found significantly lower normalized Chao1 diversity in multiple sclerosis patients than in controls. Five TRBV segments occurring more often in patients than controls included TRBV5-6, TRBV5-1 and TRBV20-1. Pronounced co-clustering by F measure was evident among identically batched samples.

The sample comprised blood. This receptor was obtained from a girl aged 2 to 10 with multiple sclerosis. The chain links TRBV11-2 to TRBJ2-5; TRBD2 might be the D (6 bases). The DNA of the CDR3 is TGTGCCAGCGCCGGAGGGTTAAGGGAGACCCAGTACTTC. This encodes CASAGGLRETQYF.